This T cell receptor (beta chain) stems from a study of blood T cell repertoires in COVID-19 (dated by TCRdb to 2018 to 2021). For context, the study as a whole: Samples covering the acute and convalescent phases of COVID-19 were provided by collaborators in the United States, Italy and Spain. The material from the prospective study consisted of cDNA or gDNA derived from T cells, B-cell-depleted T cells, or PBMCs. The dataset comprised deeply sampled blood TCRbeta repertoires from subjects exposed to, actively infected with, or recovered from COVID-19. The repertoires were released in a freely available public database meant as a resource for research on the immune response to SARS-CoV-2. The samples were drawn from two sources: the first 160 participants of the ongoing ImmuneRACE study, and fewer than 1,500 subjects contributed by 6 global collaborators. Sample metadata almost always included a de-identified subject ID, COVID-19 status, age in years and sex. Where HLA class I and class II types were available, the types were taken from metadata supplied by the sample provider, not from assay-based typing. Points the paper makes about the study in general: The quantity of clinical and demographic metadata differed by source and by participant and was supplied without curation.

Participants in the prospective study were enrolled through a virtual design, were aged roughly 18 to 100 years, and lived in approximately 24 United States geographic areas. In the prospective study, participants were assigned to cohorts based on the clinical history participants reported in a screening survey and a study questionnaire. ImmuneRACE Cohort 3 recovered participants were defined by two consecutive negative NP/OP PCR tests, healthcare professional clearance, or symptom resolution. In the prospective study, mobile phlebotomists collected whole blood, serum and a nasopharyngeal or oropharyngeal swab from each participant. Prospective study participants could optionally give additional blood draws and questionnaires over an approximately 2-month period. Prospective study blood samples were shipped either frozen or at room temperature before DNA extraction. Notes on this clone: The antigen it recognizes is unknown. Base quality data are lacking; no much larger clone is found one base away.

TCRbeta CDR3 regions were amplified from genomic DNA using the immunoSEQ Assay, a bias-controlled multiplex PCR. The authors processed their data as follows. The number of nucleated cells in each sample was estimated from the amplification of reference gene primers within the assay. Sequence reads were collapsed and filtered to measure the absolute abundance of every unique TCRbeta CDR3 rearrangement. For each sample, productive Simpson clonality was calculated as the square root of Simpson's diversity index over productive rearrangements. Drawn from immuneACCESS, this table holds only the in-frame rearrangements with V and J called that TCRdb kept. Clones are partly lost; checked studies trace under half to an unresolved V gene and leave the rest unexplained. For V, J and clone size, that table is used; D and trimming come from the DNA. The sample includes about 170,000 clones, with less than 85% observed a single time. Approximately 4.7% of the sample belongs to the ten largest clones.

For CDR1 and CDR2, the germline V gene (reference sequence) lists SGHKS and YYEKEE. V is cut by 4 bases and J by 0 bases, and the space between the germline ends is 9 bases. The CDR3, from cysteine to phenylalanine, totals 14 residues. Of the read, only the CDR3 DNA is kept; its 42 bases are in frame from base 1. This clonotype was sampled from a woman in her forties or fifties who had recovered from COVID-19. This receptor chain uses TRBV5-5 and TRBJ2-3; TRBD1 could be the D gene, as 6 bases match. The sample comprised PBMCs or T cells enriched from blood (not recorded which). CDR3 region: CASSQDRSTDTQYF. The nucleotide sequence is given as TGTGCCAGCAGCCAGGACAGAAGCACAGATACGCAGTATTTT.